This T cell receptor (beta chain) was recorded in a study of PD-1 blockade in classical Hodgkin lymphoma. With no exception, relapse followed autologous stem cell transplantation in all patients, and brentuximab vedotin exposure varied. The CDR3 loop spans 14 amino acids. V was clipped by 7 bases and J by 6 bases, with 16 bases between them. CDR1 is SGHTA and CDR2 is FQGNSA in the germline V gene. Sequencing used immunoSEQ multiplex PCR; TCRdb keeps in-frame clones, though not all of them. The profile shows about 50,000 clones, over 60% of them singletons. The TCR sequence derives from a human donor with classical Hodgkin lymphoma. The source material was peripheral blood mononuclear cells (PBMCs), sampled before the second cycle of nivolumab. The chain recombines TRBV7-2 with TRBJ2-1, with D perhaps being TRBD1 or TRBD2 (5 bases each). The CDR3 nucleotides read TGTGCCAGCAAAGAGACGGGGCTGAGCAATGAGCAGTTCTTC. Translating gives CASKETGLSNEQFF. The full variable domain, its missing parts supplied by reference TRBV7-2 and TRBJ2-1, is GAGVSQSPSNKVTEKGKDVELRCDPISGHTALYWYRQSLGQGLEFLIYFQGNSAPDKSGLPSDRFSAERTGGSVSTLTIQRTQQEDSAVYLCASKETGLSNEQFFGPGTRLTVL.